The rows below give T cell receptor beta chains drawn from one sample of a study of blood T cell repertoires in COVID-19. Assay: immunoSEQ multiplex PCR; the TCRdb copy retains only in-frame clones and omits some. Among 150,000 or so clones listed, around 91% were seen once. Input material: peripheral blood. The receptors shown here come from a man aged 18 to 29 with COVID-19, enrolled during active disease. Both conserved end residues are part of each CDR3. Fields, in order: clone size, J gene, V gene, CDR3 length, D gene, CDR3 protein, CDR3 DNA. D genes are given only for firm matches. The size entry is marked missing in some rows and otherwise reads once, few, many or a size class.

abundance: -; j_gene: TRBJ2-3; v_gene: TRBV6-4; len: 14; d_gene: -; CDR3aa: CASSEGFSTDTQYF; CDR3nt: TGTGCCAGCAGTGAGGGCTTTAGCACAGATACGCAGTATTTT
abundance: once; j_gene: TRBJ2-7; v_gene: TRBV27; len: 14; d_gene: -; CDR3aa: CASSLGGTTGEQYF; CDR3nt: TGTGCCAGCAGTTTAGGGGGCACGACCGGCGAGCAGTACTTC
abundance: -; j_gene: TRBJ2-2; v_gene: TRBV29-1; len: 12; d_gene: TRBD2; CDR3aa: CSVERETGELFF; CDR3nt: TGCAGCGTTGAGCGGGAGACCGGGGAGCTGTTTTTT
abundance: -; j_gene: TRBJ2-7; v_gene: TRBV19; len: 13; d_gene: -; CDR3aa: CASSTSRGYEQYF; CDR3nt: TGTGCCAGTAGTACATCAAGGGGCTACGAGCAGTACTTC
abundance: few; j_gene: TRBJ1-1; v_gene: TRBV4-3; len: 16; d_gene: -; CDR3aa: CASSPGRGFRGTEAFF; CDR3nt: TGCGCCAGCAGCCCAGGACGAGGATTCAGGGGCACTGAAGCTTTCTTT
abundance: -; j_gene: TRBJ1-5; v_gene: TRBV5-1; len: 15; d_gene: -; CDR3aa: CASSPGFYSNQPQHF; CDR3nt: TGCGCCAGCAGCCCGGGATTTTATAGCAATCAGCCCCAGCATTTT
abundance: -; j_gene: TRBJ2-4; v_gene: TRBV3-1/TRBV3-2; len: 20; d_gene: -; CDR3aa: CASSQDQNRETPLAKNIQYF; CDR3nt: TGTGCCAGCAGCCAAGATCAAAACAGGGAGACTCCTCTAGCCAAAAACATTCAGTACTTC
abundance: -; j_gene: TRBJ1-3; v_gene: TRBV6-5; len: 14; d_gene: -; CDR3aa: CASSLLISGNTIYF; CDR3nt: TGTGCCAGCAGTTTACTGATCTCTGGAAACACCATATATTTT
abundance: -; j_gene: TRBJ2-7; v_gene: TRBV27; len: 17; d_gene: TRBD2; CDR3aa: CASSLSWTSGSFYEQYF; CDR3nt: TGTGCCAGCAGTTTATCTTGGACTAGCGGGAGTTTCTACGAGCAGTACTTC
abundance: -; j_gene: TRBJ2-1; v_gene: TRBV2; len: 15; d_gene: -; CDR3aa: CASTGGRVRPNEQFF; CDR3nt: TGTGCCAGCACCGGGGGAAGGGTCCGCCCCAATGAGCAGTTCTTC
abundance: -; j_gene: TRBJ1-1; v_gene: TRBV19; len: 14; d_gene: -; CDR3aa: CASMPDSMNTEAFF; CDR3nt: TGTGCCAGTATGCCAGACAGCATGAACACTGAAGCTTTCTTT
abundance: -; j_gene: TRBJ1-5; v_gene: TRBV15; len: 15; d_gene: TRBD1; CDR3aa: CATTLDRGLYQPQHF; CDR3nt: TGTGCCACCACCTTGGACAGGGGGTTGTATCAGCCCCAGCATTTT
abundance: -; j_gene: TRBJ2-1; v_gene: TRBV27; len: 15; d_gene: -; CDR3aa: CASSLTGSFYNEQFF; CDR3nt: TGTGCCAGCAGTTTGACGGGGTCCTTCTACAATGAGCAGTTCTTC
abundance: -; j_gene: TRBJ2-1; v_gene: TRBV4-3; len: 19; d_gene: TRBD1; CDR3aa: CASSRAITGVSASYNEQFF; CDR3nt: TGCGCCAGCAGCCGAGCTATAACAGGGGTGTCAGCGTCCTACAATGAGCAGTTCTTC
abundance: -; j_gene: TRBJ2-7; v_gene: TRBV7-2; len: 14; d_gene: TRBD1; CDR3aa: CASSVRDRGYEQYF; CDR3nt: TGTGCCAGCAGCGTCCGGGACAGGGGCTACGAGCAGTACTTC
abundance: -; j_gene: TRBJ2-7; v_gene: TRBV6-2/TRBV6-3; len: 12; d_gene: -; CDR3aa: CASSPNMNEQYF; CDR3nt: TGTGCCAGCAGTCCAAACATGAACGAGCAGTACTTC
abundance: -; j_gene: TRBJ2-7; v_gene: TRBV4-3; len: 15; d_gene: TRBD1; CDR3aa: CASSQLFDRVYEQYF; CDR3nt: TGCGCCAGCAGCCAGTTATTTGACAGGGTCTACGAGCAGTACTTC
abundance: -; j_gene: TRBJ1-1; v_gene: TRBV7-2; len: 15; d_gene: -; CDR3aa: CASSLRRQTNTEAFF; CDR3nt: TGTGCCAGCAGCTTACGCCGACAAACGAACACTGAAGCTTTCTTT